The 29 T cell receptor beta chains in this list originate from one sample, sequenced in a study of regulatory T cells in long-lasting Graves disease. Arm-PCR of CDR3 regions and iRepertoire HTBI primers were the basis on which TCR beta libraries were built. One entry per CDR3 protein results from TCRdb running MiXCR on the multiplex PCR reads. The repertoire holds 400,000 to 500,000 distinct CDR3 sequences, with approximately 16% as singletons. Time point of the sample: newly diagnosed GD, antithyroid drugs for less than 3 months. Extracted PBMC RNA gave rise to the TCR library. These data were likewise used in another study, on T cells in Graves' hyperthyroidism and ophthalmopathy.

The sequences come from peripheral blood mononuclear cells (PBMCs), collected at new diagnosis, from a patient treated with antithyroid drugs. Source of these receptors: a middle-aged woman with Graves disease.

This clonotype was seen at least ten times. This chain links TRBV12-3 or TRBV12-4 with TRBJ2-1; D not certain. Deletions cut 3 bases from V and 2 bases from J, with 8 bases between. The CDR3 spans 14 residues. CDR3 amino acids: CASSLHTTYNEQFF. CDR3 coding DNA: TGTGCCAGCAGTTTGCACACAACCTACAATGAGCAGTTCTTC.

In its sample, this clonotype was seen once. This rearrangement joins TRBV11-2 to TRBJ2-3, with 15 bases aligning to TRBD2. Germline lookup yields CDR1 SGHAT and CDR2 FQNNGV. The CDR3 is made up of 16 amino acids. Trimming cost V 5 bases and J 4 bases; bases outside gene matches: 4. The chain's CDR3 is CASSPGTSGRSDTQYF. The CDR3, as DNA: TGTGCCAGCAGCCCTGGGACTAGCGGGAGGTCAGATACGCAGTATTTT.

This clonotype was counted at least ten times. V is TRBV15 and J is TRBJ2-7; TRBD2 matches 8 bases. V shed 6 bases, J shed 7 bases, and the junction held 11 bases outside the gene matches. CDR3 length equals 14 residues. Germline assignment: CDR1 LNHNV and CDR2 YYDKDF (reference sequence). The CDR3 is CATSAGLGLGEQYF. The CDR3, as DNA: TGTGCCACCAGTGCGGGACTAGGGCTTGGGGAGCAGTACTTC.

This clonotype was recorded at least ten times. This chain joins TRBV12-3 or TRBV12-4 and TRBJ1-5, with D tentatively TRBD1 (6 bases). The CDR3 is 16 amino acids. Trimming removed 6 bases at V and 0 bases at J, with 15 bases between. The CDR3 DNA is TGTGCCAGCAGCCGGGGGGGACAAATTAGCAATCAGCCCCAGCATTTT. Amino acid sequence: CASSRGGQISNQPQHF.

This clonotype was found a few times. With a much larger clone just one base away, this may be a read error. Since the CDR3 does not end with the conserved phenylalanine or tryptophan, this likely comes from a read error. The chain carries TRBV20-1 and TRBJ1-1, with 11 bases matching TRBD1. Trimming removed 6 bases from V and 8 bases from J; junction bases left unmatched: 11. The CDR3 is 14 amino acids. In germline, CDR1 is DFQATT, CDR2 SNEGSKA (reference sequence). This CDR3 reads CSALGQGASSEAFS. The CDR3 DNA follows: TGCAGTGCACTAGGACAGGGGGCCTCATCCGAAGCTTTCTCT.

This clonotype was observed many times. This CDR3 is CASSLVNSETEAFF. The CDR3 region has the DNA TGTGCCAGCAGCTTAGTAAACAGCGAAACTGAAGCTTTCTTT. The J gene is TRBJ1-1, the V gene TRBV13, with D uncertain. The CDR3 has 14 residues. Deletions cut 1 base from V and 5 bases from J, with 11 bases between. Germline V gene lookup returns CDR1 PRHDT and CDR2 FYEKMQ (reference sequence).

In its sample, this clonotype was seen a few times. The V gene is TRBV24-1, the J gene TRBJ2-1, with D perhaps being TRBD1 or TRBD2 (5 bases each). The CDR3 has 13 residues. V was cut by 9 bases and J by 10 bases, with 18 bases left in between. CDR1 and CDR2 (germline): KGHDR, SFDVKD. CDR3 region: CATQPGRSREQFF. As DNA, the CDR3 is TGTGCCACCCAACCGGGACGTTCCAGGGAGCAGTTCTTC.

This clonotype was detected many times. The rearrangement links TRBV5-4 to TRBJ2-3; D gene ambiguous. CDR3 length: 12 residues. V was clipped by 3 bases and J by 8 bases, with 10 bases between them. Germline loops: CDR1 SGHNT, CDR2 YYREEE (reference sequence). The CDR3 spells CASSSIGVTQYF. CDR3 nucleotides: TGTGCCAGCAGCTCGATTGGAGTTACGCAGTATTTT.

The table lists this clonotype with many counts. The rearrangement joins TRBV28 to TRBJ1-4; 7 nucleotides match TRBD1. After removal of 7 bases from V and 10 bases from J, the junction contained 15 bases not matched to a gene. This CDR3 comprises 15 residues. CDR1 is MDHEN and CDR2 is SYDVKM in the germline V gene. The CDR3 reads CASIDGGGGGGKLFF. In DNA form, the CDR3 reads TGTGCCAGCATCGATGGAGGGGGCGGAGGGGGAAAACTGTTTTTT.

This clonotype was counted ten times or more. The J gene is TRBJ2-1, the V gene TRBV10-3, with a weak D call TRBD2 (6 bases). The CDR3 sequence is 15 residues long. Germline CDR1 ENHRY, CDR2 SYGVKD. The V gene lost 5 bases and the J gene lost 4 bases, with 15 bases spanning the gap. The CDR3, as DNA: TGTGCCATCAGTTCTGGGGCTAGCGTATACAATGAGCAGTTCTTC. Protein sequence: CAISSGASVYNEQFF.

The table lists this clonotype with many counts. The rearrangement joins TRBV11-2 to TRBJ2-7; 9 bases align to TRBD2. The CDR3 runs to 15 residues. Trimming removed 1 base from V and 7 bases from J; junction bases left unmatched: 8. Germline V CDR1 and CDR2: SGHAT, FQNNGV. This CDR3 reads CASSLVVAGVGEQYF. The CDR3 region has the DNA TGTGCCAGCAGCTTAGTCGTAGCGGGAGTTGGAGAGCAGTACTTC.

This clonotype was detected ten times or more. CDR3 loop: CASSEGGIGSGELFF. The DNA for the CDR3 is TGTGCCAGCAGTGAAGGCGGGATAGGCTCCGGGGAGCTGTTTTTT. The chain is built from TRBV2 and TRBJ2-2, with TRBD2 as a possible D gene (6 bases). This CDR3 has 15 residues. The V gene lost 1 base and the J gene lost 6 bases, with 12 bases spanning the gap. Germline-derived CDR1 and CDR2 are SNHLY and FYNNEI.

This clonotype was counted many times. The chain is built from TRBV12-5 and TRBJ1-2, with D unresolved. The length of the CDR3 is 13 residues. Trimming took 2 bases from V and 4 from J, leaving 8 bases between them. Germline-derived CDR1 and CDR2 are LGHNT and FRNRAP. CDR3 nucleotide sequence: TGTGCTAGTGGTTTGACGTCAGGCTATGGCTACACCTTC. This codes for CASGLTSGYGYTF.

This clonotype was seen repeatedly, ten times or more. The chain uses TRBV18 and TRBJ1-2; D remains unclear. Germline loops: CDR1 KGHSH, CDR2 LQKENI. The length of the CDR3 is 13 residues. V dropped 5 bases and J dropped 3 bases, with 10 bases sitting between them. This chain's CDR3 is CASSEGRYYGYTF. The DNA for the CDR3 is TGTGCCAGCTCAGAAGGGAGGTACTATGGCTACACCTTC.

This clonotype was recorded many times. This chain connects TRBV28 to TRBJ2-4; tentative D call: TRBD1 (6 bases). Trimming pared 6 bases from V and 0 bases from J, leaving 15 bases between. CDR1 is MDHEN and CDR2 is SYDVKM in the germline V gene. The CDR3 spans 16 residues. CDR3: CASSLGTSPAKNIQYF. Here the CDR3 DNA reads TGTGCCAGCAGCCTAGGGACATCCCCAGCCAAAAACATTCAGTACTTC.

This sequence joins TRBV20-1 and TRBJ2-7, with a possible D match to TRBD1 (6 bases). Germline CDR1 and CDR2: DFQATT and SNEGSKA (reference sequence). The CDR3 is 14 amino acids. V lost 0 bases to trimming and J lost 0 bases, with 9 bases between them. As DNA, the CDR3 is TGCAGTGCTAGAGAACAGGGAAGCTCCTACGAGCAGTACTTC. Protein sequence: CSAREQGSSYEQYF.

This clonotype was detected many times. V and J are TRBV7-9 and TRBJ1-1, with D perhaps matching TRBD1 (5 bases). Germline CDR1 SEHNR, CDR2 FQNEAQ (reference sequence). The CDR3 covers 15 residues. V lost 1 base and J lost 0, with 9 bases in between. CDR3 nucleotides: TGTGCCAGCAGCTTAGACCAGGGAATGAACACTGAAGCTTTCTTT. Its translation is CASSLDQGMNTEAFF.

This clonotype was observed at least ten times. The V gene is TRBV2, the J gene TRBJ1-1; D possibly corresponds to TRBD1 (6 bases). V was cut by 4 bases and J by 4 bases, with 10 bases left in between. The CDR3 is 13 residues long. Per germline, CDR1 SNHLY and CDR2 FYNNEI. This chain's CDR3 is CASSALDSTEAFF. In DNA form, the CDR3 reads TGTGCCAGCAGTGCTTTGGACAGCACTGAAGCTTTCTTT. The full variable domain, in which reference TRBV2 and TRBJ1-1 provide the parts outside the CDR3, is EPEVTQTPSHQVTQMGQEVILRCVPISNHLYFYWYRQILGQKVEFLVSFYNNEISEKSEIFDDQFSVERPDGSNFTLKIRSTKLEDSAMYFCASSALDSTEAFFGQGTRLTVV.

V gene TRBV11-2 combines with J gene TRBJ2-3, with D perhaps matching TRBD2 (5 bases). The CDR3 totals 16 residues. Germline lookup yields CDR1 SGHAT and CDR2 FQNNGV. V lost 1 base to trimming and J lost 6 bases, with 17 bases between them. As DNA, the CDR3 is TGTGCCAGCAGCTTAGGTCGGCTAGCTTGGGAGGATACGCAGTATTTT. It yields the protein CASSLGRLAWEDTQYF.

This clonotype was detected many times. The rearrangement uses TRBV6-5 and TRBJ2-2; D is possibly TRBD1 or TRBD2 (5 bases each). This CDR3 spans 15 amino acids. Per the germline V gene, CDR1 is MNHEY and CDR2 is SVGAGI. The V end lost 0 bases, the J end lost 6 bases, and 11 bases lay between the germline ends. Written as DNA, the CDR3 is TGTGCCAGCAGTTACTCGAATGGGGGACCCGGGGAGCTGTTTTTT. This translates into CASSYSNGGPGELFF.

In the case of this clonotype: One end of the junction is discordant with germline, which a read error may explain. The chain joins TRBV11-2 to TRBJ2-1; TRBD2 agrees at 16 bases. In germline, CDR1 is SGHAT, CDR2 FQNNGV. This CDR3 has 19 amino acids. CDR3 sequence: CASSLVGTSGRAGYNEQSF. CDR3 bases: TGTGCCAGCAGCTTAGTGGGGACTAGCGGGAGGGCCGGATACAATGAGCAGTCCTTC.

This clonotype was detected ten times or more. This chain connects TRBV6-1 to TRBJ1-1; no reliable D call. V was shortened by 7 bases and J by 0 bases, with 18 bases between the two germline ends. The CDR3 has 16 residues. The germline gives CDR1 MNHNS, CDR2 SASEGT. CDR3 residues: CASMSDRRYMNTEAFF. The CDR3, as DNA: TGTGCCAGCATGTCGGACCGAAGGTATATGAACACTGAAGCTTTCTTT.

The table lists this clonotype with a few counts. The chain recombines TRBV4-1 with TRBJ2-3; 7 bases align to TRBD1. The germline V gene has CDR1 MGHRA and CDR2 YSYEKL. The CDR3 is made up of 12 amino acids. CDR3 amino acids: CGSQGDTDTQYF. CDR3 coding DNA: TGCGGTTCGCAGGGGGACACAGATACGCAGTATTTT.

This clonotype was observed at least ten times. The V gene is TRBV28, the J gene TRBJ2-7; D not resolved. Germline CDR1 is MDHEN and CDR2 is SYDVKM. V lost 8 bases and J 1 base, leaving 12 bases between the germline ends. CDR3 length: 13 amino acids. Here the CDR3 DNA reads TGTGCCAGCGGGTCCCCCCTATCCTACGAGCAGTACTTC. Amino acid sequence: CASGSPLSYEQYF.

This clonotype showed up many times. The J gene is TRBJ2-1, the V gene TRBV2, with TRBD2 identical over 8 bases. V shed 4 bases, J shed 10 bases, and the junction held 12 bases outside the gene matches. CDR1 and CDR2 (germline): SNHLY, FYNNEI. The CDR3 sequence is 15 residues long. In DNA, the CDR3 is TGTGCCAGCAGTGTTTCCGGGAGGGCCTTAGGAGAGCAGTTCTTC. It is translated as CASSVSGRALGEQFF. Supplemented by reference TRBV2 and TRBJ2-1, the full variable domain reads EPEVTQTPSHQVTQMGQEVILRCVPISNHLYFYWYRQILGQKVEFLVSFYNNEISEKSEIFDDQFSVERPDGSNFTLKIRSTKLEDSAMYFCASSVSGRALGEQFFGPGTRLTVL.

As to this clonotype: A much more abundant neighbour one base away suggests this may be a read error. The CDR3 carries no conserved terminal phenylalanine or tryptophan, so it likely arises from a read error. The chain joins TRBV28 to TRBJ2-5; 11 positions match TRBD1. J lost 4 bases, V lost 5 bases, and 3 bases had no gene match. CDR3 length equals 14 residues. Germline V gene lookup returns CDR1 MDHEN and CDR2 SYDVKM. The CDR3 DNA is TGTGCCAGCAGTCGGGACAGGGGGGGAGAGACCCAGTACTCC. As protein: CASSRDRGGETQYS.

A remark on this clonotype: A single base separates this from a much larger clone, so it may be a read error. The chain carries TRBV24-1 and TRBJ2-1, with a possible D match to TRBD2 (5 bases). Germline V gene lookup returns CDR1 KGHDR and CDR2 SFDVKD. The CDR3 length is 16 residues. The CDR3 sequence is CASSDSPLAGSNEQFF. The CDR3 nucleotides are TGTGCCAGCAGTGACTCCCCCTTGGCGGGTTCGAATGAGCAGTTCTTC.

This clonotype was seen many times. The V call is TRBV7-2, the J call TRBJ2-5; 9 bases agree with TRBD2. The CDR3 extends over 18 amino acids. Germline trimming cut 1 base from V and 5 bases from J; bases unmatched to any gene: 14. The germline gives CDR1 SGHTA, CDR2 FQGNSA. CDR3 bases: TGTGCCAGCAGCTTAGGCGGGGGGGAGGCGGGAGTGGGGGAGACCCAGTACTTC. It translates to CASSLGGGEAGVGETQYF. The variable domain in full, completed from reference TRBV7-2 and TRBJ2-5, reads GAGVSQSPSNKVTEKGKDVELRCDPISGHTALYWYRQSLGQGLEFLIYFQGNSAPDKSGLPSDRFSAERTGGSVSTLTIQRTQQEDSAVYLCASSLGGGEAGVGETQYFGPGTRLLVL.

At least ten counts were recorded for this clonotype. The chain has TRBV7-9 and TRBJ2-1; tentatively, D is TRBD1 (6 bases). Germline CDR1 reads SEHNR; CDR2 reads FQNEAQ (reference sequence). The CDR3 is made up of 16 amino acids. Trimming stripped 2 bases from V and 5 bases from J, with 16 bases between. The CDR3 region is CASSLPTGTFDNEQFF. The CDR3 coding sequence is TGTGCCAGCAGCTTACCTACAGGGACCTTTGACAATGAGCAGTTCTTC.